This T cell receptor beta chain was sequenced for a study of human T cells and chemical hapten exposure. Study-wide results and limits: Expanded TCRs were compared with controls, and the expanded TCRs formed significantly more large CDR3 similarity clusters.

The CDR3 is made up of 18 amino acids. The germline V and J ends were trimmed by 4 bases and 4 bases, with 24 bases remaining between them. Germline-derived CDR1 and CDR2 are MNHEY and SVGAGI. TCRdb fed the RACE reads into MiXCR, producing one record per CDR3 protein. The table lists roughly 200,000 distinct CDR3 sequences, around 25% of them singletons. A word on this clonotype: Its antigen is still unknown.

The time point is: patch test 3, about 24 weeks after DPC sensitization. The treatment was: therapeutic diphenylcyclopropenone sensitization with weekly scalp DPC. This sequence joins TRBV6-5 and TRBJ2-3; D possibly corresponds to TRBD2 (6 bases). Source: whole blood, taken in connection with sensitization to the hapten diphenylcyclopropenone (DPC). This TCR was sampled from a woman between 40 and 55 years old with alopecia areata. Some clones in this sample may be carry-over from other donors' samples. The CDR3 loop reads CASSFSRRGAGPADTQYF. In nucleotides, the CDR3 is TGTGCCAGCAGTTTTAGCCGTAGAGGCGCGGGGCCTGCAGATACGCAGTATTTT.